These 29 T cell receptor beta chains came from one sample sequenced in a study of shared clonotypes between healthy human individuals. Using immunoSEQ multiplex PCR, the repertoire was profiled, and TCRdb retains in-frame clones only, with some absent. The sample holds 900,000 to 1,200,000 clones; about 84% are singletons and the top ten take 0.6% to 0.75%. The sequencing input was memory CD4+ T cells from PBMCs. Documented subset: CD45RA-negative fraction. The receptors originated from a man younger than 35 in good health. Some clones in this sample may be carry-over from other donors' samples.

In regard to this clone: The same CDR3 can be traced to other DNA sequences in this sample. This sequence joins TRBV11-2 and TRBJ1-2; 10 bases agree with TRBD1. The germline V gene encodes CDR1 SGHAT and CDR2 FQNNGV. This CDR3 is built from 15 residues. V was clipped by 5 bases and J by 5 bases; unmatched bases: 8. CDR3: CASSPLTGGSYGYTF. The CDR3 bases are TGTGCCAGCAGCCCGTTGACAGGGGGCAGTTATGGCTACACCTTC.

The V call is TRBV28, the J call TRBJ2-1; D gene unclear. V lost 3 bases, J lost 0 bases, and 6 bases lay in between. The CDR3 spans 14 residues. Germline V gene sequence: CDR1 MDHEN, CDR2 SYDVKM. CDR3 in DNA: TGTGCCAGCAGTTTCATGAGCTCCTACAATGAGCAGTTCTTC. Protein sequence: CASSFMSSYNEQFF.

The table lists this clone with a count of one. V and J are TRBV5-1 and TRBJ1-1; 8 bases fit TRBD1. J lost 2 bases, V lost 5 bases, and 8 bases had no gene match. The germline gives CDR1 SGHRS, CDR2 YFSETQ. This CDR3 contains 15 residues. The CDR3: CASSFWAGGNTEAFF. CDR3 in DNA: TGCGCCAGCAGTTTTTGGGCAGGGGGCAACACTGAAGCTTTCTTT.

This chain joins TRBV28 and TRBJ1-2; no definite D call. Germline V lookup: CDR1 MDHEN, CDR2 SYDVKM. Trimming took 1 base from V and 9 from J, leaving 18 bases between them. The CDR3 sequence is 15 residues long. CDR3 nucleotide sequence: TGTGCCAGCAGTTTATATTCTCCGGGGAGTGGAAGCTACACCTTC. Its protein is CASSLYSPGSGSYTF.

The chain joins TRBV5-4 to TRBJ2-2; weak D call: TRBD1 (5 bases). The ends were cut back, 0 bases at V and 9 bases at J, with 15 bases in the middle. Germline CDR1 reads SGHNT; CDR2 reads YYREEE (reference sequence). The CDR3 is 15 amino acids. This chain's CDR3 is CASSLGGPQFRELFF. In DNA, the CDR3 is TGTGCCAGCAGCTTGGGGGGCCCGCAATTCAGGGAGCTGTTTTTT.

The chain is built from TRBV7-2 and TRBJ2-1; TRBD2 aligns across 7 bases. This CDR3 has 18 residues. CDR1 and CDR2 from the germline V gene are SGHTA and FQGNSA. Trimming removed 2 bases from V and 7 bases from J; junction bases left unmatched: 17. The CDR3 loop reads CASSLLWLGGSVRNEQFF. The CDR3 DNA is TGTGCCAGCAGCTTACTGTGGTTGGGCGGGAGCGTTAGAAATGAGCAGTTCTTC.

This clone has a single count. This chain links TRBV6-1 with TRBJ2-5, with 10 bases lining up with TRBD1. The germline V gene encodes CDR1 MNHNS and CDR2 SASEGT. CDR3 length: 15 amino acids. The junction had 3 bases not matched to a gene; V was cut back by 3 bases and J by 2 bases. DNA of the CDR3: TGTGCCAGCAGTGAGGGACAGGGGTCACAAGAGACCCAGTACTTC. It encodes CASSEGQGSQETQYF.

About this clone itself: A much larger clonotype is one base distant, so this may be a read error. Other DNA sequences from this sample encode an identical CDR3 as well. This rearrangement joins TRBV5-1 to TRBJ2-5, with 8 bases identical to TRBD2. Germline V lookup: CDR1 SGHRS, CDR2 YFSETQ. This CDR3 contains 16 residues. V lost 0 bases to trimming and J lost 5 bases; unmatched junction nucleotides: 9. The CDR3 loop is CASSLAEAGGGETQYF. The CDR3 DNA is TGCGCCAGCAGCTTGGCCGAGGCGGGAGGAGGGGAGACCCAGTACTTC.

The V gene is TRBV28, the J gene TRBJ1-1; D gene uncertain. This CDR3 region has 13 residues. Trimming pared 3 bases from V and 1 base from J, leaving 6 bases between. Germline V gives CDR1 MDHEN, CDR2 SYDVKM. CDR3 DNA sequence: TGTGCCAGCAGTTTTCCGGGGAACACTGAAGCTTTCTTT. It specifies CASSFPGNTEAFF. The entire variable domain, with the rest obtained from reference TRBV28 and TRBJ1-1, is as follows: DVKVTQSSRYLVKRTGEKVFLECVQDMDHENMFWYRQDPGLGLRLIYFSYDVKMKEKGDIPEGYSVSREKKERFSLILESASTNQTSMYLCASSFPGNTEAFFGQGTRLTVV.

With respect to this clone: A junction boundary mismatches the germline segment, possibly from a read error. The rearrangement joins TRBV7-8 to TRBJ1-1; D remains ambiguous. CDR1 and CDR2 (germline): SGHVS, FQNEAQ. This CDR3 region has 13 residues. This CDR3 is CASSLGLSSVPYF. In nucleotides, the CDR3 is TGTGCCAGCAGCTTAGGTTTGTCGTCTGTCCCTTACTTT.

The chain couples TRBV28 to TRBJ2-2; 9 bases are shared with TRBD1. This CDR3 has 17 residues. The J segment lost 7 bases and the V segment lost 6 bases, leaving 15 bases of the junction unmatched. CDR1 is MDHEN and CDR2 is SYDVKM in the germline V gene. The CDR3: CASSPRWGTGFNGELFF. The CDR3 region has the DNA TGTGCCAGCAGCCCTCGTTGGGGGACAGGGTTTAACGGGGAGCTGTTTTTT.

This clone was counted once. The CDR3 DNA is TGTGCCAGCGGATCCTGGACAGGGGAATGGTACTTC. Protein sequence: CASGSWTGEWYF. The rearrangement uses TRBV5-6 and TRBJ2-4, with 9 bases fitting TRBD1. The CDR3 consists of 12 residues. CDR1 is SGHDT and CDR2 is YYEEEE in the germline V gene. Trimming removed 7 bases from V and 15 bases from J; junction bases left unmatched: 11.

This chain joins TRBV4-1 and TRBJ2-4, with TRBD2 matching 10 bases. Germline CDR1 MGHRA, CDR2 YSYEKL. V shed 0 bases, J shed 11 bases, and the junction held 7 bases outside the gene matches. CDR3 length: 15 amino acids. The CDR3 loop is CASSQDPSGRTVQYF. DNA of the CDR3: TGCGCCAGCAGCCAAGATCCTAGCGGGAGAACTGTTCAGTACTTC.

The chain is built from TRBV2 and TRBJ1-1, with D possibly being TRBD1 (5 bases). V gave up 5 bases and J gave up 10 bases, with 23 bases separating them. The CDR3 is 15 residues long. Germline CDR1 SNHLY, CDR2 FYNNEI. The CDR3 region is CASSPGGALLRGAFF. Written as DNA, the CDR3 is TGTGCCAGCAGTCCCGGAGGGGCGCTCCTGCGTGGAGCTTTCTTT.

V and J are TRBV2 and TRBJ2-7, with D uncertain. The CDR3 covers 13 residues. Trimming left V 1 base short and J 6 bases short, with 10 bases between. Germline V lookup: CDR1 SNHLY, CDR2 FYNNEI. The CDR3 here is CASSEGAWGEQYF. The CDR3 DNA reads TGTGCCAGCAGTGAAGGGGCATGGGGCGAGCAGTACTTC.

The J gene is TRBJ1-2, the V gene TRBV11-2; D is undetermined. CDR1 SGHAT and CDR2 FQNNGV come from the germline V gene. Trimming pared 1 base from V and 7 bases from J, leaving 13 bases between. The CDR3 is 14 residues long. The DNA for the CDR3 is TGTGCCAGCAGCTTAGGGAGAGTGCGGGGTGGCTACACCTTC. Residues: CASSLGRVRGGYTF.

Remarks on this clone: This may be a read error: a much more frequent sequence differs by one nucleotide. Other DNA sequences in the sample encode the same CDR3. For the CDR3, the DNA is TGTGCCAGCAGTTGGGACACGGAGGGGCCCCAACATTTT. Amino acids: CASSWDTEGPQHF. The chain carries TRBV5-5 and TRBJ1-5, with D perhaps TRBD1 (6 bases). The CDR3 length is 13 residues. Per germline, CDR1 SGHKS and CDR2 YYEKEE (reference sequence).

This clone appeared a few times. Other DNA variants within this sample encode the same CDR3. This chain joins TRBV15 and TRBJ1-5; unclear D gene. Trimming took off 0 bases at V and 6 bases at J, with 3 bases between the two ends. The CDR3 spans 12 residues. Germline loops: CDR1 LNHNV, CDR2 YYDKDF (reference sequence). The CDR3 nucleotides are TGTGCCACCAGCAGAGATCGTCAGCCCCAGCATTTT. It specifies CATSRDRQPQHF.

This clone was seen only a few times. The chain combines TRBV5-3 with TRBJ1-1, with D unclear. Being an ORF, TRBV5-3 has a function that is uncertain. The CDR3 totals 11 residues. The V end lost 4 bases, the J end lost 7 bases, and 8 bases lay between the germline ends. CDR3 protein: CARSRLGEAFF. CDR3 bases: TGTGCCAGAAGCCGCCTCGGTGAAGCTTTCTTT.

As DNA, the CDR3 is TGTGCCAGCTCGTACGGGGTATATGGCTACACCTTC. This codes for CASSYGVYGYTF. The genes are TRBV6-1 and TRBJ1-2; D not certain. Germline CDR1 and CDR2: MNHNS and SASEGT. The CDR3 extends over 12 amino acids. V lost 8 bases, J lost 5 bases, and 12 bases lay in between.

J is TRBJ1-4 and V is TRBV5-8; D unclear. V was shortened by 2 bases and J by 2 bases, with 10 bases between the two germline ends. The germline V gene has CDR1 SGHTS and CDR2 YDEGEE. This CDR3 has 15 amino acids. CDR3 nucleotide sequence: TGTGCCAGCAGCTTCTCCGTCCCCACTAATGAAAAACTGTTTTTT. This translates into CASSFSVPTNEKLFF.

The chain employs TRBV6-4 and TRBJ2-3; D may be TRBD1 (6 bases). Trimming cost V 2 bases and J 4 bases, with 10 bases left between them. The CDR3 spans 14 residues. Germline V gives CDR1 MRHNA, CDR2 SNTAGT. CDR3 region: CASSDQGFSDTQYF. As DNA, the CDR3 is TGTGCCAGCAGTGACCAGGGGTTTTCAGATACGCAGTATTTT.

V usage is TRBV7-9 and J usage is TRBJ1-4; possibly TRBD1 for D (5 bases). Germline V gene sequence: CDR1 SEHNR, CDR2 FQNEAQ (reference sequence). The CDR3 has 14 residues. V lost 4 bases and J 7 bases, leaving 13 bases between the germline ends. The CDR3: CASSSGVGGEKLFF. CDR3 nucleotide sequence: TGTGCCAGCAGCTCGGGGGTGGGAGGTGAAAAACTGTTTTTT.

J is TRBJ1-3 and V is TRBV5-6; the D gene is possibly TRBD1 (6 bases). Trimming cost V 4 bases and J 3 bases, with 17 bases left between them. There are 16 residues in the CDR3. CDR1 SGHDT and CDR2 YYEEEE come from the germline V gene. The CDR3 DNA reads TGTGCCAGCAGCCTTACTACGGGGGCGGGTGGAAACACCATATATTTT. This translates into CASSLTTGAGGNTIYF.

The V call is TRBV15, the J call TRBJ2-5; 11 bases align to TRBD1. The germline CDR1 and CDR2 sequences are LNHNV and YYDKDF (reference sequence). Unmatched junction bases numbered 10, after V lost 8 bases and J lost 5 bases. The CDR3 runs 15 residues. The CDR3 loop reads CATGAGTGGRETQYF. The CDR3 DNA follows: TGTGCCACCGGAGCCGGGACAGGGGGAAGGGAGACCCAGTACTTC. Filled out from reference TRBV15 and TRBJ2-5, the complete variable domain reads DAMVIQNPRYQVTQFGKPVTLSCSQTLNHNVMYWYQQKSSQAPKLLFHYYDKDFNNEADTPDNFQSRRPNTSFCFLDIRSPGLGDTAMYLCATGAGTGGRETQYFGPGTRLLVL.

The CDR3 spells CASSVGGSGANVLTF. In DNA form, the CDR3 reads TGTGCCAGCAGTGTGGGGGGCTCTGGGGCCAACGTCCTGACTTTC. This chain joins TRBV25-1 and TRBJ2-6; a weak D match, TRBD2 (6 bases). V was clipped by 4 bases and J by 0 bases, with 7 bases between them. The CDR3 spans 15 residues. CDR1 and CDR2 from the germline V gene are MGHDK and SYGVNS.

The rearrangement joins TRBV7-3 to TRBJ2-3; 7 bases align to TRBD2. The CDR3 is 14 residues long. Germline CDR1 is SGHTA and CDR2 is FQGTGA. J gave up 1 base and V 4 bases, and 2 bases lay outside the gene matches. CDR3 protein: CASSWGGGTDTQYF. In DNA form, the CDR3 reads TGTGCCAGCAGCTGGGGGGGAGGCACAGATACGCAGTATTTT.

This chain uses TRBV4-2 with TRBJ2-2; D gene ambiguous. V was pared by 0 bases and J by 6 bases, with 11 bases between. The CDR3 contains 15 residues. Germline loops: CDR1 LGHNA, CDR2 YNFKEQ. The CDR3 sequence is CASSQDLRASGELFF. CDR3 coding DNA: TGTGCCAGCAGCCAAGATCTTAGGGCTTCCGGGGAGCTGTTTTTT.

A remark on this clone: This clone may be a read error of a much larger clone one base away. At the DNA level, this CDR3 is encoded by other sequences in the same sample as well. V is TRBV6-1 and J is TRBJ1-5; 7 positions match TRBD1. CDR3 size: 14 residues. CDR1 and CDR2 (germline): MNHNS, SASEGT. Unmatched junction bases numbered 0, after V lost 4 bases and J lost 0 bases. CDR3 DNA sequence: TGTGCCAGCAGTGGACAGGGTAGCAATCAGCCCCAGCATTTT. Protein: CASSGQGSNQPQHF.